This paragraph reports one TCR beta chain. What it recognizes is unknown. Random hexamers were used to reverse transcribe about 0.45 to 1 ug of RNA. TCRdb re-derived calls from the immunoSEQ multiplex PCR reads in MiXCR, one entry per CDR3 protein. The data hold around 130,000 distinct CDR3 sequences, with approximately 89% observed a single time. Germline assignment: CDR1 SQVTM and CDR2 ANQGSEA. The V end lost 5 bases, the J end lost 6 bases, and 17 bases lay between the germline ends. The CDR3 spans 13 residues. The data were obtained in a study of CD8 T cells in Susac syndrome. Study-level points and caveats: The TCR sequencing and HLA analysis in the study involved a relatively small number of individuals, as the study acknowledged.

It was treatment-naive patients with stable or active relapsing-remitting disease who made up the multiple sclerosis controls. The receptor was derived from a human donor with multiple sclerosis. The J gene is TRBJ2-7, the V gene TRBV29-1; tentatively, D is TRBD2 (6 bases). Sequencing was done on a sample of CD8+ T cells from PBMCs. CDR3 sequence: CSVSSGEDAEQYF. Here the CDR3 DNA reads TGCAGCGTTAGTTCGGGGGAGGACGCCGAGCAGTACTTC.